Listed below are T cell receptor beta chains from one sample, sequenced in a study of blood T cell repertoires in COVID-19. The method was immunoSEQ multiplex PCR; TCRdb's version includes in-frame clones alone and lacks a portion of them. The table has fewer than 350,000 clones, around 90% seen once. The sequencing sample was made of peripheral blood. The receptors were gathered from a young woman with COVID-19, enrolled during active disease. The CDR3 runs from the conserved cysteine through the conserved F or W. A D gene is named only where the DNA matches it firmly. Clone size is not always given. Where it is, it says once, few, many or a class for expanded clones.

V	J	size	D	DNA	CDR3
TRBV28	TRBJ1-2	-	-	TGTGCCAGCAGTTTACCGGTTAACTATGGCTACACCTTC	CASSLPVNYGYTF
TRBV10-2	TRBJ1-3	few	-	TGCGCCAGCAGCAGTGAGGAGGGCCTCTCTGGAAACACCATATATTTT	CASSSEEGLSGNTIYF
TRBV10-3	TRBJ2-7	-	TRBD2	TGTGCCATCAGTGACCGTAGCGGGAGCCACGAGCAGTACTTC	CAISDRSGSHEQYF
TRBV7-2	TRBJ2-7	-	TRBD2	TGTGCCAGCAGCTCGACTAGCGGGGAAGCCTACGAGCAGTACTTC	CASSSTSGEAYEQYF
TRBV30	TRBJ2-3	-	TRBD1	TGTGCCTGGAGTCGGGACAGGGTAGGGAGCACAGATACGCAGTATTTT	CAWSRDRVGSTDTQYF
TRBV19	TRBJ2-7	-	-	TGTGCCAGTAGTATAGCCGACAGTTACGAGCAGTACTTC	CASSIADSYEQYF
TRBV4-3	TRBJ1-1	-	-	TGCGCCAGCAGCCAAGGGTGGACAGAAGCTTTCTTT	CASSQGWTEAFF
TRBV9	TRBJ2-3	-	-	TGTGCCAGCAGCGCCTACCCTAGCACAGATACGCAGTATTTT	CASSAYPSTDTQYF
TRBV28	TRBJ1-1	-	TRBD1	TGTGCCAGTTCAGGGGGCACTGAAGCTTTCTTT	CASSGGTEAFF
TRBV9	TRBJ2-7	once	-	TGTGCCAGCAGCGTAGAGGTCAGGTCCGCCCACGAGCAGTACTTC	CASSVEVRSAHEQYF
TRBV28	TRBJ1-5	once	-	TGTGCCAGCAGTTTTAGGGGTTATAGCAATCAGCCCCAGCATTTT	CASSFRGYSNQPQHF
TRBV29-1	TRBJ1-2	few	-	TGCAGCGTGAAAGCCCGAACAGGGTTGGGCTACACCTTC	CSVKARTGLGYTF
TRBV10-3	TRBJ1-1	-	-	TGTGCCACCACACATGGGAACACTGAAGCTTTCTTT	CATTHGNTEAFF
TRBV19	TRBJ1-1	-	-	TGTGCCAGTAGTATATATGTGAACACTGAAGCTTTCTTT	CASSIYVNTEAFF
TRBV5-4	TRBJ1-1	once	-	TGTGCCAGCAGCTTGGAAGGGGCTGGGAACACTGAAGCTTTCTTT	CASSLEGAGNTEAFF
TRBV10-3	TRBJ1-2	-	-	TGTGCCACCACCGGGGGGGCATCGAACTATGGCTACACCTTC	CATTGGASNYGYTF
TRBV20-1	TRBJ2-5	once	TRBD2	TGCAGTGCTAGTCCCCCGGGAGGGGGTAGGACCCAGTACTTC	CSASPPGGGRTQYF
TRBV10-2	TRBJ2-7	-	-	TGCGCCAGCAGTGAGCTCCACCCGGGATATTCCTACGAGCAGTACTTC	CASSELHPGYSYEQYF
TRBV4-1	TRBJ2-1	-	TRBD2	TGCGCCAGTCGTGGGGGGGAGAGGGGTGAGCAGTTCTTC	CASRGGERGEQFF
TRBV10-3	TRBJ2-3	-	TRBD2	TGTGCCATCAGTGAATCCCCCGGACTAGCGGGACGAGGGGGCACGCAGTATTTT	CAISESPGLAGRGGTQYF
TRBV18	TRBJ2-2	-	-	TGTGCCAGCTCACCCCCGGGACAACATACCGGGGAGCTGTTTTTT	CASSPPGQHTGELFF
TRBV5-1	TRBJ2-7	-	-	TGCGCCAGCAGCTTGGCGACTGGTTCCTACGAGCAGTACTTC	CASSLATGSYEQYF
TRBV2	TRBJ2-7	once	-	TGTGCCAGCAGTGGGATGGGACTCTACGAGCAGTACTTC	CASSGMGLYEQYF
TRBV12-5	TRBJ2-5	-	-	TGTGCTAGTGGTTTGGAGCCGCGGGAGACCCAGTACTTC	CASGLEPRETQYF
TRBV7-6	TRBJ2-3	-	-	TGTGCCAGCAGCTTAGTGGGGGGAGATACGCAGTATTTT	CASSLVGGDTQYF
TRBV2	TRBJ2-3	-	TRBD1	TGTGCCAGCAGTGAAGGGGGGACAGGAGCCACGGATACGCAGTATTTT	CASSEGGTGATDTQYF
TRBV7-2	TRBJ2-3	-	-	TGTGCCAGCAGCTTGGGGGTAGGGGGAGGGCAACATACGCAGTATTTT	CASSLGVGGGQHTQYF
TRBV2	TRBJ2-3	once	-	TGTGCCAGCAGTGAGTGGACAGGCACAGATACGCAGTATTTT	CASSEWTGTDTQYF
TRBV27	TRBJ1-2	-	TRBD1	TGTGCCAGCAGTCCCGTGGGACAGTCCACTAACTATGGCTACACCTTC	CASSPVGQSTNYGYTF
TRBV24-1	TRBJ1-6	-	TRBD1	TGTGCCATTTCTTCGGGACAGTATAATTCACCCCTCCACTTT	CAISSGQYNSPLHF
TRBV7-3	TRBJ2-2	-	-	TGTGCCAGCAGCTTCGCGAACACCGGGGAGCTGTTTTTT	CASSFANTGELFF
TRBV5-1	TRBJ1-2	-	-	TGCGCCAGCAGCTTCGCAGGGGTGTCGGACTATGGCTACACCTTC	CASSFAGVSDYGYTF
TRBV5-1	TRBJ2-1	-	-	TGCGCCAGCAGCTTTGGGGTAGCGGACAATGAGCAGTTCTTC	CASSFGVADNEQFF
TRBV5-4	TRBJ2-1	-	TRBD2	TGTGCCAGCAGCCCGGGGGGACTAGAAGACAATGAGCAGTTCTTC	CASSPGGLEDNEQFF
TRBV28	TRBJ2-7	once	TRBD2	TGTGCCAGCAGCCCCACTAGCGAGGGGCTAGGCGAGCAGTACTTC	CASSPTSEGLGEQYF
TRBV19	TRBJ1-5	-	TRBD1	TGTGCCAGTAGCGTACAGGGGAATCAGCCCCAGCATTTT	CASSVQGNQPQHF
TRBV5-1	TRBJ1-3	-	-	TGCGCCAGCAGCTTGGCCGGCGGTGTAGCTGGAAACACCATATATTTT	CASSLAGGVAGNTIYF
TRBV11-3	TRBJ2-3	once	TRBD2	TGTGCCAGCAGTGTGGGACTAGCGGACACAGATACGCAGTATTTT	CASSVGLADTDTQYF